The 6 T cell receptor beta chains below come from one sample, sequenced in a study of cytomegalovirus exposure and HLA in healthy donors. Sequencing used immunoSEQ multiplex PCR; TCRdb keeps in-frame clones, though not all of them. This table holds hundreds of thousands of clones, 87% found once. What was sequenced was PBMCs. These receptors were collected from a man between 18 and 35 years old in good health and CMV-seronegative.

This chain uses TRBV21-1 with TRBJ1-2; the D call in the table, TRBD1, was not verified against the DNA. TRBV21-1 is tagged as a pseudogene. CDR3 length: 14 amino acids. The CDR3, as DNA: TGTGCCAGCAGCCCGAATAGACAGGGGGATGGCTACACCTTC. Its translation is CASSPNRQGDGYTF.

The V gene is TRBV2, the J gene TRBJ2-2; 9 bases are a match to TRBD1. V was pared by 11 bases and J by 5 bases, with 9 bases of the junction left unmatched. The CDR3 is made up of 14 amino acids. CDR1 is SNHLY, CDR2 FYNNEI, per germline. The CDR3 loop reads CACDQQGATGELFF. In nucleotides, the CDR3 is TGTGCCTGCGATCAACAGGGGGCTACCGGGGAGCTGTTTTTT.

The gene calls are TRBV7-2 and TRBJ2-2; no firm D call. CDR3 length: 16 amino acids. Trimming cost V 5 bases and J 1 base, with 14 bases left between them. Germline-derived CDR1 and CDR2 are SGHTA and FQGNSA. CDR3 region: CASSPSRPVNTGELFF. DNA of the CDR3: TGTGCCAGCAGCCCAAGCCGTCCGGTGAACACCGGGGAGCTGTTTTTT.

The chain couples TRBV7-8 to TRBJ2-7; D is ambiguous. The CDR3 has 11 residues. The germline V gene encodes CDR1 SGHVS and CDR2 FQNEAQ. Trimming left V 1 base short and J 6 bases short, with 4 bases between. The CDR3 is CASSLVREQYF. CDR3 coding DNA: TGTGCCAGCAGCTTAGTCCGCGAGCAGTACTTC.

J is TRBJ1-5 and V is TRBV15; tentative D call: TRBD1 (6 bases). Germline V gene data show CDR1 as LNHNV and CDR2 as YYDKDF (reference sequence). V dropped 4 bases and J dropped 4 bases, with 14 bases sitting between them. CDR3 length equals 15 residues. The CDR3 is CATSIRGQHNQPQHF. The CDR3 DNA follows: TGTGCCACCAGCATACGCGGACAGCATAATCAGCCCCAGCATTTT.

V usage is TRBV10-1 and J usage is TRBJ2-7; 9 nucleotides line up with TRBD1. The trim removed 9 bases at V and 7 bases at J, leaving 10 bases unmatched. CDR1 WNHNN and CDR2 SYGVQD come from the germline V gene (reference sequence). The CDR3 is 13 amino acids. Here the CDR3 reads CASVGTGPLEQYF. Here the CDR3 DNA reads TGCGCCAGTGTAGGGACAGGGCCCCTGGAGCAGTACTTC.